This T cell receptor (beta chain) was found in a study of cytomegalovirus exposure and HLA in healthy donors. The CDR3 length is 14 residues. V was pared by 9 bases and J by 0 bases, with 9 bases between. Germline V lookup: CDR1 MNHEY, CDR2 SMNVEV (reference sequence). This PCR relied on a set of 60 Vbeta primers and 13 Jbeta primers. The data were produced by immunoSEQ multiplex PCR, yet TCRdb's version contains in-frame clones alone and is incomplete. Of about 100,000 clones detected, 73% appear once; the ten largest clones hold 7.8%. The sequence was collected from a man in his thirties or forties in good health and CMV-seronegative. The chain joins TRBV27 to TRBJ2-6; D is perhaps TRBD1 (5 bases). Source material: PBMCs. CDR3 region: CARTGHSGANVLTF. CDR3 in DNA: TGTGCCAGAACAGGCCACTCTGGGGCCAACGTCCTGACTTTC.